This T cell receptor (beta chain) was found in a study of breast tumors, draining lymph nodes, adjacent tissues. TCRdb processed the multiplex PCR reads anew with MiXCR; each CDR3 protein has one entry. The sample shows around 230,000 distinct CDR3 sequences, nearly 35% of them seen only once. Study-wide results and caveats: The lymph node origin of tumor T cells was framed as consistent with a hypothesis, not demonstrated. Data fit most tumor T cells coming from lymph node, expanding in tumor. Compared with lymph nodes, tumors were less diverse; compared with nontumor tissue, more. Compared with basal-like, luminal-like tumors shared significantly more repertoire with nontumor tissue.

This clonotype was observed many times. The target antigen is unknown. Breast cancer patients provided tissue from their axillary draining lymph nodes. Germline lookup yields CDR1 SEHNR and CDR2 FQNEAQ (reference sequence). V lost 5 bases to trimming and J lost 2 bases; unmatched junction nucleotides: 11. This CDR3 is built from 16 residues. This sequence was found in a female donor with breast cancer. Some clones in this sample may be carry-over from other donors' samples. The chain links TRBV7-9 to TRBJ2-5, with TRBD1 matching 7 bases. Sequenced sample: axillary lymph node tissue. The CDR3 nucleotides read TGTGCCAGCAGCCCGGGACAGCTTGACCTTCAAGAGACCCAGTACTTC. Translated: CASSPGQLDLQETQYF.